This T cell receptor beta chain originates from a study of spatial heterogeneity in lung cancer. Study-level information: Correlation of TCR transcript counts in tumor regions with a T cell module score from matched bulk RNA-seq was strong.

This sample's time point: sample taken at primary tumor resection. The donors, 72 patients with untreated early-stage non-small cell lung cancer, provided the samples. Sequencing covered unsorted whole RNA taken from tumor, nontumor lung or frozen PBMC. Using its own MiXCR run on the 5' RACE reads, TCRdb lists one record per CDR3 protein. The data show over 8,500 distinct CDR3 sequences, about 13% seen once. Study-wide points: Counts that tracked tumor mutation counts were those of expanded intratumoral alpha and beta TCRs. Expanded TCR counts, ubiquitous and regional, correlated respectively with ubiquitous and regional nonsynonymous mutation counts.

CDR3 length equals 16 residues. Trimming removed 6 bases from V and 4 bases from J; junction bases left unmatched: 8. Per the germline V gene, CDR1 is MNHEY and CDR2 is SVGAGI. Ten or more counts support this clonotype. Antigen unknown. This TCR came from a male donor with early-stage non-small cell lung cancer. The sample was lung tumor tissue, taken at surgery. V usage is TRBV6-5 and J usage is TRBJ2-5; 13 bases align to TRBD2. The CDR3 reads CASSYGLAGALETQYF. DNA of the CDR3: TGTGCCAGCAGCTACGGACTAGCGGGGGCCTTAGAGACCCAGTACTTC.